This T cell receptor (beta chain) was captured by sequencing in a study of blood T cell repertoires in COVID-19. Study background: Sample material is recorded as cDNA or gDNA derived from T cells, B-cell-depleted T cells, or PBMCs.

The method was immunoSEQ multiplex PCR; TCRdb's version includes in-frame clones alone and lacks a portion of them. The sample shows roughly 99,000 clones, more than 65% of them seen only once. CDR1 LNHDA and CDR2 SQIVND come from the germline V gene (reference sequence). The CDR3 runs 14 residues. J lost 3 bases, V lost 5 bases, and 4 bases had no gene match. The receptor comes from a woman aged 80 or older with active or convalescent COVID-19. Sample: peripheral blood. This chain uses TRBV19 with TRBJ2-7; 10 nucleotides agree with TRBD2. CDR3 residues: CASSLTSGDYEQYF. Here the CDR3 DNA reads TGTGCCAGTAGTCTAACTAGCGGGGACTACGAGCAGTACTTC.